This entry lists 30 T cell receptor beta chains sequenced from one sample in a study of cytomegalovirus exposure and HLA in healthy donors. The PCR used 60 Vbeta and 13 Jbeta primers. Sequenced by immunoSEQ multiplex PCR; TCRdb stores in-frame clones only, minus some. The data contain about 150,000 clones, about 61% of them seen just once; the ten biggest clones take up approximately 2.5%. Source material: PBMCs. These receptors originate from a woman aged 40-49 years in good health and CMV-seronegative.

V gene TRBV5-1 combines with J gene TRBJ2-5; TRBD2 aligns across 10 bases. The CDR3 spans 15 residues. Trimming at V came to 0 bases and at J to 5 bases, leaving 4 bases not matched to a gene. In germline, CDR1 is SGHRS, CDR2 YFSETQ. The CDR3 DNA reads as TGCGCCAGCAGCTTGGACGGGACTAGCGATGAGACCCAGTACTTC. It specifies CASSLDGTSDETQYF.

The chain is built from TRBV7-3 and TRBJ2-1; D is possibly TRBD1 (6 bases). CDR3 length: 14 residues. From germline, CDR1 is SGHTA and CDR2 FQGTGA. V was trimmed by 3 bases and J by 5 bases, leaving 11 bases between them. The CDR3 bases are TGTGCCAGCAGCTTGGGGGCAGAGGACAATGAGCAGTTCTTC. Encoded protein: CASSLGAEDNEQFF.

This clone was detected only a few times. The CDR3 DNA follows: TGTGCCTGGGACAGCTCGGTGGGAAACACCATATATTTT. Encoded protein: CAWDSSVGNTIYF. The chain recombines TRBV30 with TRBJ1-3; maybe TRBD1 (5 bases). Germline V gives CDR1 GTSNPN, CDR2 SVGIG (reference sequence). Trimming took 5 bases from V and 4 from J, leaving 12 bases between them. The length of the CDR3 is 13 residues.

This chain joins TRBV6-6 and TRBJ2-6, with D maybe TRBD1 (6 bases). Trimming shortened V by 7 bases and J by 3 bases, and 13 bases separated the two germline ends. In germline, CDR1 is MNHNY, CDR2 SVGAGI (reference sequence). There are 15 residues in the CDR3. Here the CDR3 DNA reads TGTGCCAGCAATCTACAGGGTGGTGGGGCCAACGTCCTGACTTTC. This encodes CASNLQGGGANVLTF.

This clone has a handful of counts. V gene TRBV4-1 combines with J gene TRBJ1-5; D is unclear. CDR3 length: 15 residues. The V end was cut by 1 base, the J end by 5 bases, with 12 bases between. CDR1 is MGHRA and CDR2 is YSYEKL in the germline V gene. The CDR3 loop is CASSQARGGDQPQHF. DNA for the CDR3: TGCGCCAGCAGCCAAGCGCGCGGAGGAGATCAGCCCCAGCATTTT.

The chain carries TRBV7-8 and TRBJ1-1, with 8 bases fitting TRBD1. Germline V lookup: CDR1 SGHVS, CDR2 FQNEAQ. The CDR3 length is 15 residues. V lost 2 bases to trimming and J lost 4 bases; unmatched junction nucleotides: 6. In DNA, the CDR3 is TGTGCCAGCAGCTTATTAATCCAGGGGGCCACTGAAGCTTTCTTT. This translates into CASSLLIQGATEAFF.

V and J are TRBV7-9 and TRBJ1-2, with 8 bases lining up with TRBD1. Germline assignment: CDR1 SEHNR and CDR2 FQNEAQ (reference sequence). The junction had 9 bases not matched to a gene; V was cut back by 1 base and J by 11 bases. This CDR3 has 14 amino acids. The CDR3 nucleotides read TGTGCCAGCAGCTTAGGGACCGGGACAGGTTCATACACCTTC. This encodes CASSLGTGTGSYTF.

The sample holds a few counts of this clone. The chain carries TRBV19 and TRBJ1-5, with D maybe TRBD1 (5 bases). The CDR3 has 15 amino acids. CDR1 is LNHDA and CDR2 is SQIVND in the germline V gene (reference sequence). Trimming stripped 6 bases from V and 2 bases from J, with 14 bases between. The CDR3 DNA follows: TGTGCCAGTAGCTCCGGGACTTTTGGCAATCAGCCCCAGCATTTT. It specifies CASSSGTFGNQPQHF.

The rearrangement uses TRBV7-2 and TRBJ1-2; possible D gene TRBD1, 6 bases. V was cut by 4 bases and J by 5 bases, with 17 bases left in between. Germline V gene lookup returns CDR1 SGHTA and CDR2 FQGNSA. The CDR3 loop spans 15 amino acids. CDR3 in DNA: TGTGCCAGCAGCTCCCCCCTCGGACAGCTATATGGCTACACCTTC. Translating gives CASSSPLGQLYGYTF.

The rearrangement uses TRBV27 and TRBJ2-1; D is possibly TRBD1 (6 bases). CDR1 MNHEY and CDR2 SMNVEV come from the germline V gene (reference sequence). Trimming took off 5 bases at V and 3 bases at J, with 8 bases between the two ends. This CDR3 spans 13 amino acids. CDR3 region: CASSGTSYNEQFF. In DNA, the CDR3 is TGTGCCAGCAGTGGGACAAGCTACAATGAGCAGTTCTTC.

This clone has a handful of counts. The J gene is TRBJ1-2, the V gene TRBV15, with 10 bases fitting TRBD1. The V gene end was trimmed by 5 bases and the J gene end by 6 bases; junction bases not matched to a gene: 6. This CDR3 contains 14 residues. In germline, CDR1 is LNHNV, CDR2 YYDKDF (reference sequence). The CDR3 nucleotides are TGTGCCACCAGCGCACCGGGACAGGGGAATGGCTACACCTTC. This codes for CATSAPGQGNGYTF.

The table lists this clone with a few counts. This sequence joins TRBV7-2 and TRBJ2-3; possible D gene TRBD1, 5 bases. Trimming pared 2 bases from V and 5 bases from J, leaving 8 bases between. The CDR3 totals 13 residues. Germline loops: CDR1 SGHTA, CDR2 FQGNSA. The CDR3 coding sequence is TGTGCCAGCAGCTTATCCCAGGGAGATACGCAGTATTTT. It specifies CASSLSQGDTQYF.

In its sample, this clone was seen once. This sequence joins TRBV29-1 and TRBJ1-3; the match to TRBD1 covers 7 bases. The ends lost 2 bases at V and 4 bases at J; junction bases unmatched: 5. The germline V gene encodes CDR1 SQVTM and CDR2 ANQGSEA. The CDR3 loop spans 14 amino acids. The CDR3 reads CSVEPTGLGNTIYF. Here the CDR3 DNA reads TGCAGCGTTGAACCGACAGGGTTGGGAAACACCATATATTTT.

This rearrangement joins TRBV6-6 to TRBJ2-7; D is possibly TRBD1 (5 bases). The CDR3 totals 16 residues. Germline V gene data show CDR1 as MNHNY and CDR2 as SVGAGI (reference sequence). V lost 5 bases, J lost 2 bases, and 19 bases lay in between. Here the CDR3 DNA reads TGTGCCAGCAGTCTCCAGGGTAGGGCCCCCCCCTACGAGCAGTACTTC. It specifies CASSLQGRAPPYEQYF.

The CDR3 DNA reads TGTGCCAGCACATTCACAGGGTCTAGCAATCAGCCCCAGCATTTT. It specifies CASTFTGSSNQPQHF. V gene TRBV19 combines with J gene TRBJ1-5; D is perhaps TRBD1 (6 bases). Germline V gene sequence: CDR1 LNHDA, CDR2 SQIVND (reference sequence). Deletions cut 9 bases from V and 0 bases from J, with 15 bases between. There are 15 residues in the CDR3. The whole variable domain, remainder taken from reference TRBV19 and TRBJ1-5, is DGGITQSPKYLFRKEGQNVTLSCEQNLNHDAMYWYRQDPGQGLRLIYYSQIVNDFQKGDIAEGYSVSREKKESFPLTVTSAQKNPTAFYLCASTFTGSSNQPQHFGDGTRLSIL.

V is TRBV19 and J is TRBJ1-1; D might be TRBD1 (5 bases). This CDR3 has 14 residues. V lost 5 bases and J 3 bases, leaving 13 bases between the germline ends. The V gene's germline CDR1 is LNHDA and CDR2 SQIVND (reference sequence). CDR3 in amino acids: CASSRTPRDTEAFF. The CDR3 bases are TGTGCCAGTAGTCGGACACCCCGGGACACTGAAGCTTTCTTT. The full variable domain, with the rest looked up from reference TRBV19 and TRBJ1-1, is DGGITQSPKYLFRKEGQNVTLSCEQNLNHDAMYWYRQDPGQGLRLIYYSQIVNDFQKGDIAEGYSVSREKKESFPLTVTSAQKNPTAFYLCASSRTPRDTEAFFGQGTRLTVV.

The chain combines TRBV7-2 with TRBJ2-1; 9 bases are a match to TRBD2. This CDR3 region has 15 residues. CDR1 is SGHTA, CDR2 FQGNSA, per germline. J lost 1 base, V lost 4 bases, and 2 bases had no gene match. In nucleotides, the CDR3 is TGTGCCAGCAGCTCGGGACTAGCTTCCTACAATGAGCAGTTCTTC. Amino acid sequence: CASSSGLASYNEQFF.

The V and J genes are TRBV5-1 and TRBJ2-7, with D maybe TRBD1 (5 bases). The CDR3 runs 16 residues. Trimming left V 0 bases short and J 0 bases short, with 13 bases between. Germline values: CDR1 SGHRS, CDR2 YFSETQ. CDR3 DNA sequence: TGCGCCAGCAGCTTGGGGGCACCCCAGGGCTCCTACGAGCAGTACTTC. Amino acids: CASSLGAPQGSYEQYF.

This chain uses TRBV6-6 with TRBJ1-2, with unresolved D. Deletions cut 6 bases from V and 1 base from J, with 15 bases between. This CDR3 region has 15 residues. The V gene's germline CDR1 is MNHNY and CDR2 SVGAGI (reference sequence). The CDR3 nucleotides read TGTGCCAGCAGGCGAGACGGGAGTGATAACTATGGCTACACCTTC. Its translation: CASRRDGSDNYGYTF.

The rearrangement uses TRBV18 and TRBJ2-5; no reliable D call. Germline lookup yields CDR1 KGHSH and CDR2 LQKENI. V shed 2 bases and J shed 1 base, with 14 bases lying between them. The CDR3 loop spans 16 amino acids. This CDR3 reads CASSPEAAQPQETQYF. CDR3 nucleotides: TGTGCCAGCTCACCAGAGGCTGCCCAGCCCCAAGAGACCCAGTACTTC.

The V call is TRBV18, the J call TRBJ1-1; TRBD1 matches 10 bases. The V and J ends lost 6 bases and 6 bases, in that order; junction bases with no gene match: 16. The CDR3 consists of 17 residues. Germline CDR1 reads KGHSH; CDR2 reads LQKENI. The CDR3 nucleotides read TGTGCCAGCTCGGTCCAGGGACAGGGGATAGGGGTCTCTGAAGCTTTCTTT. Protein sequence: CASSVQGQGIGVSEAFF.

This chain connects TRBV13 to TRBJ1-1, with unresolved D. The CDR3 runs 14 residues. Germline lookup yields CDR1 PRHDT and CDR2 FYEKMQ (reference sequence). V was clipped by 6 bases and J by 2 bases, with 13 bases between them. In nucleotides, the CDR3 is TGTGCCAGCAGTTATGAGGGTGGAAACACTGAAGCTTTCTTT. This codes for CASSYEGGNTEAFF.

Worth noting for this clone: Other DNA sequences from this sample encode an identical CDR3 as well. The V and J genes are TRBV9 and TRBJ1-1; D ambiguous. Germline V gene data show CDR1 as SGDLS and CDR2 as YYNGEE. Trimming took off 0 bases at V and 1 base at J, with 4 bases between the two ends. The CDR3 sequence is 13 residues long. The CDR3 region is CASSVGRNTEAFF. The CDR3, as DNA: TGTGCCAGCAGCGTAGGGAGGAACACTGAAGCTTTCTTT.

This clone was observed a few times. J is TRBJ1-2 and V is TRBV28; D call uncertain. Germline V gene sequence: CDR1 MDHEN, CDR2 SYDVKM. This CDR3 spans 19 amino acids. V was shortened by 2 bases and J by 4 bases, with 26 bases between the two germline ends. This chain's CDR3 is CASSLSLEYVYRNPYGYTF. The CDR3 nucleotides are TGTGCCAGCAGTTTAAGTTTAGAGTATGTTTACAGAAACCCCTATGGCTACACCTTC.

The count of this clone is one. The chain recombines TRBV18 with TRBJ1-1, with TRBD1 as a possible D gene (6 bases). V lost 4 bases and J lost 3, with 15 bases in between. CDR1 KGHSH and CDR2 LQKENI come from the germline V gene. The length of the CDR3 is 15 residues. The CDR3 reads CASSLLGGADTEAFF. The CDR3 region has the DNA TGTGCCAGCTCACTTCTAGGGGGGGCGGACACTGAAGCTTTCTTT.

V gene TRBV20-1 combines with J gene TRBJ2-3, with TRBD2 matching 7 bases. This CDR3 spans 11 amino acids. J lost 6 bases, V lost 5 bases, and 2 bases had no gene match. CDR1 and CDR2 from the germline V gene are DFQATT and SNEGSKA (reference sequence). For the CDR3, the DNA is TGCAGTGCTTGGCGGGGGGATACGCAGTATTTT. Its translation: CSAWRGDTQYF.

The CDR3 coding sequence is TGTGCCAGCAGCCGGACGGACAGGGCGAACACCATATATTTT. Translated: CASSRTDRANTIYF. This rearrangement joins TRBV7-9 to TRBJ1-3; 8 nucleotides match TRBD1. V shed 5 bases, J shed 7 bases, and the junction held 7 bases outside the gene matches. Per germline, CDR1 SEHNR and CDR2 FQNEAQ (reference sequence). This CDR3 has 14 amino acids.

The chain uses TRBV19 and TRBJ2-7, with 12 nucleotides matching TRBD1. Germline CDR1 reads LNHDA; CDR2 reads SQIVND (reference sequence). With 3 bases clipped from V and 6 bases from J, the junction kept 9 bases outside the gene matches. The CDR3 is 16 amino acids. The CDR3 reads CASSIDFGTGGIEQYF. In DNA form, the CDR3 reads TGTGCCAGTAGTATCGACTTCGGGACAGGGGGCATCGAGCAGTACTTC.

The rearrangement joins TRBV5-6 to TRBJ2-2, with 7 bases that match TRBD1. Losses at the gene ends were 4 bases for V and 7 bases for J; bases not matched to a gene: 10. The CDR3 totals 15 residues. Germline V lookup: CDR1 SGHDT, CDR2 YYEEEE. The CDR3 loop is CASSAPDRAGGELFF. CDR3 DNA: TGTGCCAGCAGCGCACCCGACAGGGCCGGCGGGGAGCTGTTTTTT.

CDR3 residues: CASSEGADNEQFF. In DNA form, the CDR3 reads TGTGCCAGCAGTGAAGGGGCTGACAATGAGCAGTTCTTC. The chain is built from TRBV25-1 and TRBJ2-1, with D tentatively TRBD1 (5 bases). Germline V gene data show CDR1 as MGHDK and CDR2 as SYGVNS. The V end lost 2 bases, the J end lost 5 bases, and 7 bases lay between the germline ends. The CDR3 sequence is 13 residues long.